This TCR beta chain appears in the sequencing data of a study of cytomegalovirus exposure and HLA in healthy donors. With 60 Vbeta and 13 Jbeta primers, the PCR was carried out. Only in-frame clones appear in the TCRdb table, and some are missing; sequencing was by immunoSEQ multiplex PCR. The sample consists of 50,000 to 75,000 clones, 65% to 80% of them appearing once. The J segment lost 2 bases and the V segment lost 1 base, leaving 5 bases of the junction unmatched. CDR1 is MGHRA and CDR2 is YSYEKL in the germline V gene. CDR3 length: 16 residues. The receptor was derived from a man aged 25-45 years in good health and CMV-seropositive. Sequenced input: PBMCs. The rearrangement uses TRBV4-1 and TRBJ1-3; 7 bases agree with TRBD1. DNA of the CDR3: TGCGCCAGCAGCCAAGCGTACAGGGGCCCTGGAAACACCATATATTTT. Protein sequence: CASSQAYRGPGNTIYF.